A selection of T cell receptor beta chains follows, all from one sample in a study of CD8 T cells in ankylosing spondylitis. Each CDR3 protein is one row after TCRdb ran MiXCR on the 5' RACE reads. The profile shows about 750,000 distinct CDR3 sequences, under 20% of them singletons. Sequencing was performed on blood, either unsorted or a sorted T cell fraction (not recorded which). The receptor source for this set is a male donor with ankylosing spondylitis. Each CDR3 is given with its conserved first and last residue. The order of the fields is clone size, V gene, J gene, D gene, CDR3 DNA, CDR3 protein. A D gene is named only where the DNA matches it firmly. Where a row states a size, it is once, few, many or the class of an expanded clone; other rows omit it.

>NA|TRBV20-1|TRBJ1-1|TRBD1
TGCAGTGCTGGGGAACGGGACAGATCTTTGGGGGCTTTCTTT
CSAGERDRSLGAFF
>NA|TRBV20-1|TRBJ2-5|NA
TGCAGTGCTAGAGACCGACGGGACACCCAAGAGACCCAGTACTTC
CSARDRRDTQETQYF
>NA|TRBV27|TRBJ2-3|TRBD1
TGTGCCAGCAGCAGCCGGGACAGGGGTACAGATACGCAGTATTTT
CASSSRDRGTDTQYF
>NA|TRBV11-2|TRBJ2-3|NA
TGTGCCAGCAGCTTACCCCTCTACAGGGCGTCAGATACGCAGTATTTT
CASSLPLYRASDTQYF
>NA|TRBV2|TRBJ2-1|NA
TGTGCCAGCAGTGCAGTGGTCTACAATGAGCAGTTCTTC
CASSAVVYNEQFF
>NA|TRBV15|TRBJ2-3|NA
TGTGCCACCAGCAGAGATCCGGGTGGGTCAGATACGCAGTATTTT
CATSRDPGGSDTQYF
>many|TRBV11-2|TRBJ2-3|NA
TGTGCCAGCAGCATTAGCACAGATACGCAGTATTTT
CASSISTDTQYF
>NA|TRBV20-1|TRBJ1-2|TRBD1
TGCAGTGCTAGAGGCCACAGGGGGCTCTTCGCTGGCTACACCTTC
CSARGHRGLFAGYTF
>NA|TRBV20-1|TRBJ2-7|NA
TGCAGTGCTAGATCCCCGGGAGCCGAATACGAGCAGTACTTC
CSARSPGAEYEQYF
>many|TRBV12-3/TRBV12-4|TRBJ2-3|TRBD2
TGTGCCAGCAGTCTGACTAGCGCACTTCTCACAGATACGCAGTATTTT
CASSLTSALLTDTQYF
>NA|TRBV4-1|TRBJ2-1|NA
TGCGCCAGCACCCCCTCGGGCAGGGTGATCTCCTACAATGAGCAGTTCTTC
CASTPSGRVISYNEQFF
>few|TRBV29-1|TRBJ2-5|TRBD2
TGCAGCGCCCCGAGGGGGCTAGCGGGAGAGAGGGAAGAGACCCAGTACTTC
CSAPRGLAGEREETQYF
>NA|TRBV4-3|TRBJ2-3|TRBD2
TGCGCCAGCAGCCAAGACGGGACTAGCAGCACAGATACGCAGTATTTT
CASSQDGTSSTDTQYF
>few|TRBV5-1|TRBJ2-5|TRBD2
TGCGCCAGCAGTCGTAGTGCGGGAGTTGGGGAGACCCAGTACTTC
CASSRSAGVGETQYF
>NA|TRBV7-8|TRBJ2-3|TRBD1
TGTGCCAGCAGCCAATGGGACAGAACTAGCACAGATACGCAGTATTTT
CASSQWDRTSTDTQYF
>NA|TRBV20-1|TRBJ2-7|NA
TGCAGTGCTAGAGATCTGATCGGCTACGAGCAGTACTTC
CSARDLIGYEQYF
>few|TRBV12-3/TRBV12-4|TRBJ2-4|NA
TGTGCCAGCAGTGGGACCTTTTGGGGCAAAAACATTCAGTACTTC
CASSGTFWGKNIQYF
>NA|TRBV12-3/TRBV12-4|TRBJ2-1|TRBD2
TGTGCCAGCAGCCGCAGACTAGCGGGAATGAAAAACAATGAGCAGTTCTTC
CASSRRLAGMKNNEQFF
>few|TRBV4-3|TRBJ2-2|NA
TGCGCCAGCAGCCGGACCGGGACGGTGAACACCGGGGAGCTGTTTTTT
CASSRTGTVNTGELFF
>NA|TRBV6-2/TRBV6-3|TRBJ2-5|TRBD2
TGTGCCAGCAGCCACCTTGGCATAGCGGGCCCCCAAGAGACCCAGTACTTC
CASSHLGIAGPQETQYF
>many|TRBV7-3|TRBJ2-4|TRBD1
TGTGCCAGCAGCCGACAGGGAAACATTCAGTACTTC
CASSRQGNIQYF
>few|TRBV24-1|TRBJ2-3|NA
TGTGCCACCAGTGATTTGGACGGATCCCGAGATACGCAGTATTTT
CATSDLDGSRDTQYF
>NA|TRBV5-1|TRBJ2-3|NA
TGCGCCAGCAGCTTGGGGGGACATTCCGCGGGAGCAGATACGCAGTATTTT
CASSLGGHSAGADTQYF
>NA|TRBV29-1|TRBJ2-1|NA
TGCAGCGTTGGGACGGACTTTATTCAGTTCTTC
CSVGTDFIQFF
>NA|TRBV2|TRBJ2-3|NA
TGTGCCAGCAGCCCGGGGATACTGGGGGCTAGCACAGATACGCAGTATTTT
CASSPGILGASTDTQYF
>many|TRBV7-9|TRBJ1-4|NA
TGTGCCAGCAGTCGCCAGACAGCAACTAATGAAAAACTGTTTTTT
CASSRQTATNEKLFF
>NA|TRBV29-1|TRBJ1-2|NA
TGCAGCGGTGGGAACCCTGGGGGCTATGGCTACACCTTC
CSGGNPGGYGYTF
>few|TRBV12-3/TRBV12-4|TRBJ1-5|NA
TGTGCCAGCAGTTACAATAACGCGGAGCCCCAGCATTTT
CASSYNNAEPQHF
>NA|TRBV7-3|TRBJ2-2|TRBD2
TGTGCCAGCAGCTCCCTAGCGGGGTACACCGGGGAGCTGTTTTTT
CASSSLAGYTGELFF
>NA|TRBV7-2|TRBJ1-5|NA
TGTGCCAGCAGCTTGGGCCAAACAGTCAGCAATCAGCCCCAGCATTTT
CASSLGQTVSNQPQHF
>once|TRBV29-1|TRBJ2-1|TRBD1
TGCAGCACGAGCAGGGGGCGCATTAATGAGCAGTTCTTC
CSTSRGRINEQFF
>NA|TRBV7-8|TRBJ2-3|NA
TGTGCCAGCAGCTTATTACATCGTAGCACAGATACGCAGTATTTT
CASSLLHRSTDTQYF
>NA|TRBV20-1|TRBJ1-6|NA
TGCAGTGCTAGAGATCTGGGGAGCTCCTATAATTCACCCCTCCACTTT
CSARDLGSSYNSPLHF
>few|TRBV5-4|TRBJ2-3|NA
TGTGCCAGCAGCTTGGAGGAGGGAAATACGCAGTATTTT
CASSLEEGNTQYF
>NA|TRBV29-1|TRBJ2-5|NA
TGCAGCGCCCGAGACCTTACCCAGTACTTC
CSARDLTQYF
>many|TRBV12-3/TRBV12-4|TRBJ2-7|TRBD1
TGTGCCAGCAGTTTTGGGCAGGGGGCCGACGAGCAGTACTTC
CASSFGQGADEQYF
>NA|TRBV12-3/TRBV12-4|TRBJ1-2|NA
TGTGCCAGCAGTTTTCCCCACACCTTC
CASSFPHTF
>NA|TRBV18|TRBJ2-3|TRBD1
TGTGCCAGCTCTGCCGGGACAGGGAGCACAGATACGCAGTATTTT
CASSAGTGSTDTQYF
>few|TRBV6-6|TRBJ2-1|NA
TGTGCCAGCCAGGGCTCCTACAATGAGCAGTTCTTC
CASQGSYNEQFF
>NA|TRBV19|TRBJ2-2|NA
TGTGCCAGTAGTAGCCCCGACAGACCGAACACCGGGGAGCTGTTTTTT
CASSSPDRPNTGELFF
>many|TRBV12-3/TRBV12-4|TRBJ2-5|NA
TGTGCCAGCAGGCTTCAGGGTCCCCAAGAGACCCAGTACTTC
CASRLQGPQETQYF
>NA|TRBV3-1|TRBJ2-7|NA
TGTGCCAGCAGCCAAAAAAGGGGGGTCGAGCAGTACTTC
CASSQKRGVEQYF
>NA|TRBV27|TRBJ2-1|TRBD2
TGTGCCACCGGGACTAGCGGGGGGGAGAGCTCCTACAATGAGCAGTTCTTC
CATGTSGGESSYNEQFF
>NA|TRBV20-1|TRBJ2-3|NA
TGCAGTGCCGATTGGCGGACCACAGATACGCAGTATTTT
CSADWRTTDTQYF
>NA|TRBV4-2|TRBJ2-4|NA
TGTGCCAGCAGCCAAGAAGGACAGAAAAACATTCAGTACTTC
CASSQEGQKNIQYF
>NA|TRBV2|TRBJ2-7|NA
TGTGCCAGCAGTGTCTTGTTATACGAGCAGTACTTC
CASSVLLYEQYF
>few|TRBV4-1|TRBJ2-1|TRBD2
TGCGCCAGCAGCCAAGCGACTAGCGGGACCTCTTTCCTCTCCTACAATGAGCAGTTCTTC
CASSQATSGTSFLSYNEQFF
>NA|TRBV6-2/TRBV6-3|TRBJ2-1|TRBD2
TGTGCCAGCAGTCAACTAGCGGGGGGATTCAATGAGCAGTTCTTC
CASSQLAGGFNEQFF
>NA|TRBV11-2|TRBJ2-3|NA
TGTGCCAGCAGGGGCGAGGCAGATACGCAGTATTTT
CASRGEADTQYF
>few|TRBV28|TRBJ2-2|TRBD2
TGTGCCAGCAGTCTACTAGCGGCTTCGAACACCGGGGAGCTGTTTTTT
CASSLLAASNTGELFF
>NA|TRBV29-1|TRBJ2-1|TRBD2
TGCAGCGTTTCGGGACTAGCGGTATACAATGAGCAGTTCTTC
CSVSGLAVYNEQFF
>NA|TRBV18|TRBJ2-1|NA
TGTGCCAGCTCGCCGACTAGAGGGATGAATGAGCAGTTCTTC
CASSPTRGMNEQFF
>few|TRBV10-3|TRBJ2-7|NA
TGTGCCATAGGTCGGACGTCCCATCTTCCCTACGAGCAGTACTTC
CAIGRTSHLPYEQYF
>NA|TRBV29-1|TRBJ2-1|NA
TGCAGCGCCTCCAGGGGACCCCCCTACAATGAGCAGTTCTTC
CSASRGPPYNEQFF